This passage covers 30 T cell receptor beta chains from one sample sequenced in a study of blood T cells in healthy people across ages. A sample-barcoded 5' primer and a J-beta primer mix were used in a second PCR of about 6 to 11 cycles. From the 5' RACE reads, TCRdb called clonotypes with MiXCR, one entry per CDR3 protein. The sample has 1.2 million to 1.5 million distinct CDR3 sequences; approximately 60% are singletons. Sample: blood. Receptor source: a man younger than 35 in good health.

There are a few counts of this clonotype. The chain joins TRBV4-3 to TRBJ1-1; no firm D call. CDR3 length equals 14 residues. V gave up 0 bases and J gave up 4 bases, with 9 bases separating them. Germline V CDR1 and CDR2: LGHNA, YSLEER. CDR3 in amino acids: CASSQEEGGTEAFF. The CDR3 coding sequence is TGCGCCAGCAGCCAAGAAGAGGGAGGCACTGAAGCTTTCTTT.

The chain couples TRBV3-1 to TRBJ2-7; no definite D call. From germline, CDR1 is LGHDT and CDR2 YNNKEL (reference sequence). This CDR3 is built from 14 residues. Trimming stripped 6 bases from V and 7 bases from J, with 19 bases between. CDR3 residues: CASRSSPRTEEQYF. DNA of the CDR3: TGTGCCAGCAGAAGCAGTCCTAGGACGGAGGAGCAGTACTTC.

This clonotype appeared a few times. The chain joins TRBV20-1 to TRBJ2-7, with 9 bases matching TRBD1. The CDR3 runs 14 residues. With V trimmed by 5 bases and J by 4 bases, 9 bases remained unmatched. CDR1 is DFQATT, CDR2 SNEGSKA, per germline (reference sequence). CDR3 bases: TGCAGTGCTTCACCGGGACAGGGACGGTACGAGCAGTACTTC. Amino acid sequence: CSASPGQGRYEQYF.

The rearrangement links TRBV20-1 to TRBJ2-1, with 8 bases that match TRBD2. The CDR3 spans 17 residues. Trimming cost V 4 bases and J 2 bases; bases outside gene matches: 13. Looked up from germline, CDR1 is DFQATT and CDR2 is SNEGSKA (reference sequence). CDR3 sequence reads: CSAIGTSGSAPYNEQFF. CDR3 coding DNA: TGCAGTGCTATAGGGACTAGTGGGAGTGCCCCCTACAATGAGCAGTTCTTC.

The V call is TRBV25-1, the J call TRBJ1-2, with a weak D call TRBD1 (6 bases). CDR3 length: 13 residues. V was trimmed by 4 bases and J by 4 bases, leaving 10 bases between them. From germline, CDR1 is MGHDK and CDR2 SYGVNS. The DNA for the CDR3 is TGTGCCAGCAGTGCCCAGGGGTCCTATGGCTACACCTTC. This sequence encodes CASSAQGSYGYTF.

The chain is built from TRBV29-1 and TRBJ2-7, with 9 bases that match TRBD2. The J call may be mistaken, given a closer DNA end match to TRBJ2-5. The CDR3 covers 13 residues. From germline, CDR1 is SQVTM and CDR2 ANQGSEA. CDR3 amino acids: CSVIGTSRETQYF. CDR3 nucleotide sequence: TGCAGCGTTATAGGGACTAGCCGGGAGACCCAGTACTTC.

There are a few counts of this clonotype. The chain links TRBV20-1 to TRBJ2-7, with D tentatively TRBD1 (6 bases). The germline V gene encodes CDR1 DFQATT and CDR2 SNEGSKA (reference sequence). CDR3 length equals 17 residues. V lost 0 bases and J 1 base, leaving 19 bases between the germline ends. The CDR3 DNA sequence: TGCAGTGCTAGAGAACGACGGACAGCCGCGTTTTCCTACGAGCAGTACTTC. Amino acids: CSARERRTAAFSYEQYF.

The chain employs TRBV11-1 and TRBJ1-2, with no clear D. CDR1 is SGHAT, CDR2 FQDESV, per germline (reference sequence). The germline V and J ends were trimmed by 4 bases and 6 bases, with 9 bases remaining between them. The CDR3 is made up of 12 amino acids. The chain's CDR3 is CASSSARHGYTF. The CDR3 DNA reads TGTGCCAGCAGCTCCGCCAGGCATGGCTACACCTTC.

The chain recombines TRBV20-1 with TRBJ2-3; a weak D match, TRBD2 (5 bases). CDR3 size: 17 residues. Trimming pared 0 bases from V and 0 bases from J, leaving 16 bases between. Per germline, CDR1 DFQATT and CDR2 SNEGSKA (reference sequence). CDR3 loop: CSARDETRVSSTDTQYF. The DNA for the CDR3 is TGCAGTGCTAGAGATGAAACGCGGGTATCTAGCACAGATACGCAGTATTTT.

This chain uses TRBV2 with TRBJ2-4; D not certain. CDR3 length: 16 residues. V shed 5 bases and J shed 0 bases, with 14 bases lying between them. In germline, CDR1 is SNHLY, CDR2 FYNNEI. This CDR3 reads CASSPDGPIAKNIQYF. As DNA, the CDR3 is TGTGCCAGCAGTCCTGACGGACCAATAGCCAAAAACATTCAGTACTTC. The variable domain in full, with the rest retrieved from reference TRBV2 and TRBJ2-4, is EPEVTQTPSHQVTQMGQEVILRCVPISNHLYFYWYRQILGQKVEFLVSFYNNEISEKSEIFDDQFSVERPDGSNFTLKIRSTKLEDSAMYFCASSPDGPIAKNIQYFGAGTRLSVL.

The table lists this clonotype with a few counts. The rearrangement links TRBV14 to TRBJ1-2; D might be TRBD1 (5 bases). The CDR3 has 15 residues. V was cut by 1 base and J by 4 bases, with 13 bases left in between. The germline CDR1 and CDR2 sequences are SGHDN and FVKESK. CDR3 DNA: TGTGCCAGCAGCCAAGTTAAGAGGACACTCTATGGCTACACCTTC. Translated: CASSQVKRTLYGYTF.

The rearrangement links TRBV20-1 to TRBJ2-5, with D unresolved. Germline V lookup: CDR1 DFQATT, CDR2 SNEGSKA (reference sequence). The CDR3 totals 14 residues. Trimming cost V 0 bases and J 2 bases, with 10 bases left between them. The CDR3: CSARDRDGQETQYF. The CDR3 bases are TGCAGTGCTAGAGATAGGGATGGGCAAGAGACCCAGTACTTC.

V usage is TRBV13 and J usage is TRBJ2-7; D gene ambiguous. V dropped 6 bases and J dropped 2 bases, with 11 bases sitting between them. The CDR3 sequence is 13 residues long. CDR1 is PRHDT, CDR2 FYEKMQ, per germline (reference sequence). CDR3 protein: CASRESNTYEQYF. The CDR3, as DNA: TGTGCCAGCAGGGAAAGTAATACCTACGAGCAGTACTTC.

The CDR3 region has the DNA TGCGCCAGCAGCGTCTCATCCGGGACCCCTTATAATGAGCAGTTCTTC. Encoded protein: CASSVSSGTPYNEQFF. This sequence joins TRBV4-3 and TRBJ2-1, with D perhaps given as TRBD1 or TRBD2 (5 bases each). V gave up 5 bases and J gave up 7 bases, with 21 bases separating them. Per the germline V gene, CDR1 is LGHNA and CDR2 is YSLEER. The CDR3 has 16 residues.

This clonotype was observed once. This chain uses TRBV3-1 with TRBJ2-3; 10 nucleotides align to TRBD2. The CDR3 extends over 22 amino acids. Trimming removed 0 bases from V and 2 bases from J; junction bases left unmatched: 20. Germline V gene data show CDR1 as LGHDT and CDR2 as YNNKEL (reference sequence). This CDR3 is CASSQESIGGLAKVYLTDTQYF. Here the CDR3 DNA reads TGTGCCAGCAGCCAAGAATCGATAGGGGGACTAGCGAAAGTATATCTCACAGATACGCAGTATTTT.

The chain is built from TRBV6-1 and TRBJ1-2, with D possibly matching TRBD1 (6 bases). The CDR3 length is 14 residues. The V gene's germline CDR1 is MNHNS and CDR2 SASEGT. The V gene lost 4 bases and the J gene lost 7 bases, with 16 bases spanning the gap. CDR3 nucleotides: TGTGCCAGCAGTGGCGGACCAGGGGTTGGTGGCTACACCTTC. Translated: CASSGGPGVGGYTF.

The chain combines TRBV12-3 or TRBV12-4 with TRBJ1-5; no firm D call. The CDR3 consists of 15 residues. V lost 1 base to trimming and J lost 4 bases, with 11 bases between them. DNA of the CDR3: TGTGCCAGCAGTTTAGAGGCGGGTGAGAATCAGCCCCAGCATTTT. Translating it yields CASSLEAGENQPQHF.

This chain uses TRBV19 with TRBJ1-1; D is unresolved. Germline V gives CDR1 LNHDA, CDR2 SQIVND (reference sequence). The CDR3 length is 13 residues. V shed 0 bases and J shed 4 bases, with 6 bases lying between them. CDR3 coding DNA: TGTGCCAGTAGTATAGACTCCGGCACTGAAGCTTTCTTT. This encodes CASSIDSGTEAFF.

The chain is built from TRBV29-1 and TRBJ1-1; 7 bases agree with TRBD1. The ends lost 4 bases at V and 0 bases at J; junction bases unmatched: 11. This CDR3 spans 16 amino acids. Germline CDR1 reads SQVTM; CDR2 reads ANQGSEA. CDR3 sequence: CSVVGDRIAMNTEAFF. CDR3 nucleotides: TGCAGCGTTGTCGGGGACAGAATCGCCATGAACACTGAAGCTTTCTTT.

The chain couples TRBV15 to TRBJ2-1; no reliable D call. CDR1 LNHNV and CDR2 YYDKDF come from the germline V gene (reference sequence). The V end lost 2 bases, the J end lost 1 base, and 21 bases lay between the germline ends. The CDR3 runs to 19 residues. CDR3 bases: TGTGCCACCAGCAGACAGTCTTCCGTCTACGTCGTGTCCTACAATGAGCAGTTCTTC. Its translation is CATSRQSSVYVVSYNEQFF.

The rearrangement joins TRBV7-9 to TRBJ2-1, with D perhaps matching TRBD1 (6 bases). The V and J ends lost 1 base and 7 bases respectively, with 17 bases between them. In germline, CDR1 is SEHNR, CDR2 FQNEAQ (reference sequence). This CDR3 is 16 amino acids long. The CDR3 DNA follows: TGTGCCAGCAGCTTAGTCCCCCCGAGACAGGTTAATGAGCAGTTCTTC. As protein: CASSLVPPRQVNEQFF.

The chain is built from TRBV10-2 and TRBJ2-1, with 7 bases matching TRBD2. The CDR3 covers 15 residues. Germline V CDR1 and CDR2: WSHSY, SAAADI. V lost 10 bases and J lost 0; bases outside the gene matches: 9. This chain's CDR3 is CATTSWDYSYNEQFF. The CDR3 coding sequence is TGCGCCACCACCTCGTGGGACTACTCCTACAATGAGCAGTTCTTC.

This chain connects TRBV11-2 to TRBJ2-3, with TRBD1 matching over 7 bases. The CDR3 is 16 amino acids. The trim removed 3 bases at V and 0 bases at J, leaving 6 bases unmatched. Per germline, CDR1 SGHAT and CDR2 FQNNGV. The CDR3 DNA sequence: TGTGCCAGCAGCTTTAGGGGGCGCGGAAGCACAGATACGCAGTATTTT. Translation: CASSFRGRGSTDTQYF.

The chain employs TRBV7-2 and TRBJ2-3; 8 positions match TRBD1. Germline CDR1 is SGHTA and CDR2 is FQGNSA. Trimming took 4 bases from V and 5 from J; bases not matched to a gene: 11. The CDR3 extends over 16 amino acids. CDR3 residues: CASSSLRTGPKDTQYF. DNA of the CDR3: TGTGCCAGCAGCTCCCTCCGGACAGGGCCCAAAGATACGCAGTATTTT. The full variable domain, completed using reference TRBV7-2 and TRBJ2-3, is GAGVSQSPSNKVTEKGKDVELRCDPISGHTALYWYRQSLGQGLEFLIYFQGNSAPDKSGLPSDRFSAERTGGSVSTLTIQRTQQEDSAVYLCASSSLRTGPKDTQYFGPGTRLTVL.

The rearrangement links TRBV7-2 to TRBJ2-7; TRBD2 aligns across 7 bases. The CDR3 contains 15 residues. Germline V gene data show CDR1 as SGHTA and CDR2 as FQGNSA. With 5 bases clipped from V and 4 bases from J, the junction kept 11 bases outside the gene matches. The CDR3 sequence: CASSLRIAGQYEQYF. CDR3 DNA sequence: TGTGCCAGCAGCCTGCGGATAGCGGGCCAATACGAGCAGTACTTC. The variable domain in full, completed from reference TRBV7-2 and TRBJ2-7, reads GAGVSQSPSNKVTEKGKDVELRCDPISGHTALYWYRQSLGQGLEFLIYFQGNSAPDKSGLPSDRFSAERTGGSVSTLTIQRTQQEDSAVYLCASSLRIAGQYEQYFGPGTRLTVT.

CDR3 in amino acids: CASSAQPSGRANEQYF. CDR3 sequence (DNA): TGTGCCAGCAGTGCCCAACCCAGCGGGAGGGCCAACGAGCAGTACTTC. This rearrangement joins TRBV6-4 to TRBJ2-4; 10 bases match TRBD2. The end of the DNA aligns better with TRBJ2-7, so the J call may be wrong. The CDR3 covers 16 residues. Germline loops: CDR1 MRHNA, CDR2 SNTAGT.

This chain connects TRBV5-4 to TRBJ2-1; a weak D match, TRBD2 (5 bases). TRBJ2-7 explains the end of the DNA better; the J call may be wrong. The CDR3 loop spans 18 amino acids. Per the germline V gene, CDR1 is SGHNT and CDR2 is YYREEE (reference sequence). CDR3 amino acids: CASSLGSAGLLSYNEQYF. CDR3 DNA: TGTGCCAGCAGCTTGGGGTCTGCGGGCCTCCTCTCCTACAATGAGCAGTACTTC.

This sequence joins TRBV27 and TRBJ2-4; D is undetermined. The end of the DNA fits TRBJ2-7 better, so the J call may be wrong. Germline V gene lookup returns CDR1 MNHEY and CDR2 SMNVEV (reference sequence). CDR3 size: 14 residues. CDR3 bases: TGTGCCAGCAGTCACCAGTCGCGGAACTACGAGCAGTACTTC. Amino acid sequence: CASSHQSRNYEQYF.

This clonotype turned up a few times. The V gene is TRBV29-1, the J gene TRBJ2-7; 13 positions match TRBD2. Germline V lookup: CDR1 SQVTM, CDR2 ANQGSEA. This CDR3 has 18 residues. Trimming took 2 bases from V and 3 from J; bases not matched to a gene: 13. CDR3: CSVEYGLAGVRLNYEQYF. Written as DNA, the CDR3 is TGCAGCGTTGAATACGGACTAGCGGGAGTGCGCCTAAACTACGAGCAGTACTTC.

The chain uses TRBV24-1 and TRBJ2-5; D is unresolved. The CDR3 contains 13 residues. Trimming cost V 5 bases and J 2 bases, with 8 bases left between them. Germline V gene lookup returns CDR1 KGHDR and CDR2 SFDVKD. CDR3 in amino acids: CATSALDQETQYF. CDR3 DNA: TGTGCCACCAGTGCTCTAGATCAAGAGACCCAGTACTTC.